Sequencing of this T cell receptor beta chain was carried out in a study of blood T cell repertoires in COVID-19. Study-wide background: T cells, B-cell-depleted T cells, or PBMCs provided the cDNA or gDNA that served as material.

Self-reported history from a screening survey and questionnaire set each donor's cohort. Profiling relied on immunoSEQ multiplex PCR, and the TCRdb table lists in-frame clones only, not all of them. The sample has some 500,000 clones; approximately 87% are singletons. The CDR3 is 14 residues long. CDR1 is LNHDA and CDR2 is SQIVND in the germline V gene (reference sequence). V was pared by 3 bases and J by 4 bases, with 12 bases between. Material for sequencing was PBMCs or T cells enriched from blood (not recorded which). The genes are TRBV19 and TRBJ1-2; perhaps TRBD1 as D (5 bases). This receptor was obtained from a woman in her thirties or forties who had recovered from COVID-19. In DNA form, the CDR3 reads TGTGCCAGTAGTATCTCACAGGTCCCCTATGGCTACACCTTC. Its protein product is CASSISQVPYGYTF.